This T cell receptor beta chain derives from a study of blood T cell repertoires in COVID-19. Across the whole study: Both acute and convalescent COVID-19 samples were obtained from the United States, Italy and Spain. T cells, B-cell-depleted T cells, or PBMCs supplied cDNA or gDNA.

Assay used: immunoSEQ multiplex PCR; TCRdb lists only in-frame clones, some missing. The sample includes roughly 220,000 clones, approximately 82% of them seen just once. Either two negative PCRs, clearance, or symptom resolution qualified Cohort 3 donors as recovered. This TCR was recovered from a man aged 40-50 years who had recovered from COVID-19. Specimen: PBMCs or T cells enriched from blood (not recorded which).

This CDR3 reads CASSERTRGQPQHF. Here the CDR3 DNA reads TGCGCCAGCAGTGAGAGGACTCGAGGACAGCCCCAGCATTTT. The rearrangement uses TRBV10-2 and TRBJ1-5; D gene uncertain. Germline loops: CDR1 WSHSY, CDR2 SAAADI. V was cut by 2 bases and J by 7 bases, with 12 bases left in between. The CDR3 runs to 14 residues.